The TCR beta chain under discussion was sequenced for a study of blood T cell repertoires in COVID-19. Whole-study context: The study drew acute and convalescent COVID-19 samples from the United States, Italy and Spain. PBMCs, B-cell-depleted T cells, or T cells were the source of the cDNA or gDNA that made up the material.

Original processing notes: By means of reference gene primer amplification, nucleated cell counts were estimated. Sequencing used immunoSEQ multiplex PCR; TCRdb keeps in-frame clones, though not all of them. That table gives V, J and clone size, and the DNA gave D and trimming. In the table there are under 500,000 clones, about 89% of which are singletons. The CDR3 sequence is 14 residues long. The V end was cut by 4 bases, the J end by 9 bases, with 19 bases between. The germline V gene has CDR1 SGHRS and CDR2 YFSETQ. The gene calls are TRBV5-1 and TRBJ1-1; TRBD1 is a possible D gene (6 bases). The clonotype was recovered from a woman aged 25 to 39 with acute or convalescent COVID-19. Material: peripheral blood. The CDR3 nucleotides are TGCGCCAGCAGCATAAACAGGGAACGAGACCAAGCTTTCTTT. Protein sequence: CASSINRERDQAFF.